These 11 T cell receptor beta chains were sequenced from one sample in a study of T cell responses to AZD1222 COVID-19 vaccine. Data came from immunoSEQ multiplex PCR; TCRdb stores just in-frame clones and leaves some out. Counted here are 150,000 to 200,000 clones, around 87% occurring once; the ten biggest clones make up about 3%. The material sequenced was peripheral blood, taken on day 0 of MenACWY control vaccination. The source of these receptors is an adult in good health.

The genes are TRBV18 and TRBJ1-1, with D unclear. The CDR3 totals 13 residues. The ends were cut back, 5 bases at V and 1 base at J, with 8 bases in the middle. Germline CDR1 reads KGHSH; CDR2 reads LQKENI. The CDR3: CASSITRNTEAFF. As DNA, the CDR3 is TGTGCCAGCTCAATTACACGGAACACTGAAGCTTTCTTT.

The chain links TRBV5-6 to TRBJ2-7; D possibly matches TRBD1 or TRBD2 (5 bases each). Germline lookup yields CDR1 SGHDT and CDR2 YYEEEE. V shed 1 base and J shed 4 bases, with 9 bases lying between them. The CDR3 totals 13 residues. The CDR3: CASSLRDGYEQYF. As DNA, the CDR3 is TGTGCCAGCAGCTTGCGGGACGGATACGAGCAGTACTTC.

This chain uses TRBV10-1 with TRBJ2-7, with D possibly TRBD2 on 6 matching bases. V was shortened by 10 bases and J by 5 bases, with 18 bases between the two germline ends. There are 13 residues in the CDR3. Germline loops: CDR1 WNHNN, CDR2 SYGVQD (reference sequence). The CDR3 sequence: CAKGTVLEDEQYF. The CDR3 DNA reads TGCGCCAAAGGGACTGTCCTCGAAGACGAGCAGTACTTC.

This clone was picked up one time. The chain couples TRBV29-1 to TRBJ1-5, with D uncertain. Germline V gene data show CDR1 as SQVTM and CDR2 as ANQGSEA. Trimming removed 4 bases from V and 1 base from J, with 8 bases in between. The CDR3 loop spans 13 amino acids. The CDR3 loop reads CSVVMGSNQPQHF. CDR3 coding DNA: TGCAGCGTTGTCATGGGGAGCAATCAGCCCCAGCATTTT.

The V call is TRBV6-1, the J call TRBJ2-1; 8 nucleotides line up with TRBD2. Germline V gene lookup returns CDR1 MNHNS and CDR2 SASEGT. The CDR3 extends over 18 amino acids. Germline trimming cut 4 bases from V and 5 bases from J; bases unmatched to any gene: 16. The CDR3 DNA sequence: TGTGCCAGCAGTGCCGAGGTAGCGGGAAGTACGGGCAACAATGAGCAGTTCTTC. Translating gives CASSAEVAGSTGNNEQFF.

This clone was seen a handful of times. This CDR3 is CASSQDLTWTDGKLFF. CDR3 nucleotide sequence: TGCGCCAGCAGCCAAGATCTTACCTGGACAGATGGAAAACTGTTTTTT. The chain couples TRBV4-1 to TRBJ1-4, with a possible D match to TRBD1 (6 bases). The CDR3 runs 16 residues. V lost 0 bases to trimming and J lost 10 bases, with 18 bases between them. Germline loops: CDR1 MGHRA, CDR2 YSYEKL.

The chain couples TRBV11-2 to TRBJ1-2, with 9 positions matching TRBD1. V trimming: 3 bases; J trimming: 12 bases; junction bases outside the gene matches: 14. CDR3 length equals 15 residues. Germline V gives CDR1 SGHAT, CDR2 FQNNGV. Written as DNA, the CDR3 is TGTGCCAGCAGCTTCGTGAGGGACAGGGATCAGGGTCACACCTTC. Translated: CASSFVRDRDQGHTF.

The chain uses TRBV5-1 and TRBJ1-2; 7 bases map to TRBD1. The CDR3 consists of 16 residues. After removal of 4 bases from V and 0 bases from J, the junction contained 9 bases not matched to a gene. Looked up from germline, CDR1 is SGHRS and CDR2 is YFSETQ. CDR3 DNA sequence: TGCGCCAGCAGCCGAGAGCTGGACAGGACTAACTATGGCTACACCTTC. It codes for CASSRELDRTNYGYTF.

DNA of the CDR3: TGCGCCAGCAGCTTCGAGGGGGCCTACGAGCAGTACTTC. As protein: CASSFEGAYEQYF. The chain combines TRBV5-1 with TRBJ2-7, with D possibly TRBD1 on 6 matching bases. The CDR3 loop spans 13 amino acids. The V gene's germline CDR1 is SGHRS and CDR2 YFSETQ. The V end lost 2 bases, the J end lost 2 bases, and 8 bases lay between the germline ends.

This clone appeared a single time. V usage is TRBV30 and J usage is TRBJ1-4, with D possibly being TRBD1 (5 bases). V was pared by 2 bases and J by 2 bases, with 9 bases between. CDR1 is GTSNPN, CDR2 SVGIG, per germline (reference sequence). The CDR3 is 14 residues long. The DNA for the CDR3 is TGTGCCTGGAGTCGGGGCGGTACTAATGAAAAACTGTTTTTT. It specifies CAWSRGGTNEKLFF.

The V and J genes are TRBV7-8 and TRBJ2-5; 10 bases line up with TRBD2. The CDR3 is made up of 13 amino acids. The germline gives CDR1 SGHVS, CDR2 FQNEAQ. With 5 bases clipped from V and 5 bases from J, the junction kept 2 bases outside the gene matches. The CDR3 region is CASSGAGGETQYF. The CDR3 DNA reads TGTGCCAGCAGCGGAGCGGGGGGGGAGACCCAGTACTTC.